These 2 T cell receptor beta chains came from one sample sequenced in a study of shared clonotypes between healthy human individuals. The table came from immunoSEQ multiplex PCR; TCRdb's copy has only in-frame clones and leaves some out. The data hold hundreds of thousands of clones, with around 96% observed a single time. The sample taken for sequencing was naive CD4+ T cells sorted from blood. As to subset: CD45RA+ positively selected. These receptors all stem from a woman between 25 and 40 years old in good health.

V gene TRBV7-9 combines with J gene TRBJ2-7; the D gene could be TRBD1 or TRBD2 (6 bases each). CDR1 is SEHNR and CDR2 is FQNEAQ in the germline V gene (reference sequence). Deletions cut 5 bases from V and 6 bases from J, with 14 bases between. The CDR3 loop spans 13 amino acids. The CDR3 DNA reads as TGTGCCAGCAGCGTAGGGGGGAACCGCGAGCAGTACTTC. Its protein product is CASSVGGNREQYF. Variable domain in full (rest from reference TRBV7-9 and TRBJ2-7): DTGVSQNPRHKITKRGQNVTFRCDPISEHNRLYWYRQTLGQGPEFLTYFQNEAQLEKSRLLSDRFSAERPKGSFSTLEIQRTEQGDSAMYLCASSVGGNREQYFGPGTRLTVT.

This clone was picked up one time. This sequence joins TRBV6-5 and TRBJ2-7, with D possibly matching TRBD1 (5 bases). V gave up 2 bases and J gave up 2 bases, with 7 bases separating them. Germline CDR1 MNHEY, CDR2 SVGAGI. CDR3 length equals 13 residues. CDR3: CASSYGQTYEQYF. In DNA form, the CDR3 reads TGTGCCAGCAGTTACGGACAAACCTACGAGCAGTACTTC.